The 2 T cell receptor beta chains listed next were all sequenced from one sample in a study of blood T cell repertoires in COVID-19. This table comes from immunoSEQ multiplex PCR, and its TCRdb copy is limited to in-frame clones, with some not included. The sample holds approximately 210,000 clones, 80% to 90% seen once. Sequenced sample: peripheral blood. These receptors all stem from a woman between 50 and 59 years old with acute or convalescent COVID-19.

This clone was observed a handful of times. The chain uses TRBV28 and TRBJ1-2, with 7 bases identical to TRBD1. V was clipped by 8 bases and J by 4 bases; unmatched bases: 10. Germline CDR1 MDHEN, CDR2 SYDVKM. The CDR3 has 14 amino acids. Here the CDR3 reads CASGPRRDSYGYTF. CDR3 sequence (DNA): TGTGCCAGCGGTCCACGCCGGGACAGCTATGGCTACACCTTC.

The chain couples TRBV5-4 to TRBJ2-7; 8 bases map to TRBD2. Germline V gene lookup returns CDR1 SGHNT and CDR2 YYREEE (reference sequence). The CDR3 loop spans 15 amino acids. With V trimmed by 5 bases and J by 2 bases, 9 bases remained unmatched. In DNA, the CDR3 is TGTGCCAGCAGTCTCTCGGCCGGGAGGGCCTACGAGCAGTACTTC. Protein: CASSLSAGRAYEQYF.